This TCR beta chain stems from a study of cytomegalovirus exposure and HLA in healthy donors. Overall study findings and caveats: Most sequenced TCRs were rare (though some public TCRs occurred in many donors). Among TCR beta chains of equal frequency, HLA-associated ones were more clonally expanded in a later analysis. In an earlier analysis, about 87% or about 30%: the productive usage of most TCR beta V segments. It was in a later analysis that TCR association rates were seen to vary by HLA locus, highest for DRB1 and lowest for HLA-C.

The V and J ends lost 5 bases and 7 bases, in that order; junction bases with no gene match: 8. The germline gives CDR1 SGHTA, CDR2 FQGNSA. There are 16 residues in the CDR3. The PCR used 60 Vbeta and 13 Jbeta primers. Only in-frame clones appear in the TCRdb table, and some are missing; sequencing was by immunoSEQ multiplex PCR. This sample carries some 130,000 clones, 55% to 80% of them seen once, and the ten largest clones take 2.4%. With regard to this clone: Its antigen is undetermined.

Specimen: PBMCs. The genes are TRBV7-2 and TRBJ2-7; TRBD2 matches 16 bases. The TCR comes from a woman between 40 and 55 years old in good health and CMV-seronegative. Here the CDR3 DNA reads TGTGCCAGCAGCAGGGGACTAGCGGGGGGGGAGGGGGAGCAGTACTTC. This sequence encodes CASSRGLAGGEGEQYF.